The rows below give T cell receptor beta chains drawn from one sample of a study of cytomegalovirus exposure and HLA in healthy donors. Repertoires were generated with immunoSEQ multiplex PCR, while TCRdb's copy carries only in-frame clones and drops some. This sample has under 200,000 clones; more than 60% occur once, and the top ten carry roughly 5%. Sequencing was done on a sample of PBMCs. The receptor set was obtained from a male donor in good health and CMV-seronegative. Each CDR3 is given without its conserved first and last residue.

>TRBV6-6|TRBJ2-5
ASSYRGETQY
>TRBV11-2|TRBJ1-2
ASSLTRQFYGYT
>TRBV30|TRBJ1-6
AWSSGQGSHSPLH
>TRBV28|TRBJ1-3
ASSLRGTGNTIY
>TRBV14|TRBJ1-2
ASSPSTDFLKLYGYT
>TRBV7-9|TRBJ1-2
ASSLEGANYGYT
>TRBV21-1|TRBJ2-7
ARMGQKISYEQY
>TRBV4-1|TRBJ1-3
ASSQEDRVSSGNTIY
>TRBV7-3|TRBJ2-5
ASSLTRTSGETQY
>TRBV6-1|TRBJ1-6
ASTAGTYNSPLH
>TRBV9|TRBJ2-3
ASSVTHQGTDTQY
>TRBV6-6|TRBJ2-2
ASSSSATGELF
>TRBV5-1|TRBJ2-2
ASSLVSGHTGELF
>TRBV10-1|TRBJ1-2
ANVPGQKYGYT
>TRBV15|TRBJ1-2
ATSRDRGPIYGYT
>TRBV15|TRBJ2-1
ATSRGTSGRGNEQF
>TRBV4-2|TRBJ2-4
ASSQDHHLRSGNIQY
>TRBV4-3|TRBJ1-1
ASSQVSGGTEAF
>TRBV25-1|TRBJ2-7
ASSWTGGYEQY
>TRBV5-1|TRBJ2-6
ASTSDFLSSGANVLT
>TRBV7-9|TRBJ1-6
AIHGRGPYNSPLH
>TRBV29-1|TRBJ2-3
SVEPGDTQY
>TRBV7-9|TRBJ2-7
ASSFSGLASYEQY
>TRBV4-3|-
ANSQVWDSSYEQY
>TRBV19|TRBJ2-1
ASSHRARAQGGSNEQF
>TRBV7-9|TRBJ1-1
ASSLAGNTEAF